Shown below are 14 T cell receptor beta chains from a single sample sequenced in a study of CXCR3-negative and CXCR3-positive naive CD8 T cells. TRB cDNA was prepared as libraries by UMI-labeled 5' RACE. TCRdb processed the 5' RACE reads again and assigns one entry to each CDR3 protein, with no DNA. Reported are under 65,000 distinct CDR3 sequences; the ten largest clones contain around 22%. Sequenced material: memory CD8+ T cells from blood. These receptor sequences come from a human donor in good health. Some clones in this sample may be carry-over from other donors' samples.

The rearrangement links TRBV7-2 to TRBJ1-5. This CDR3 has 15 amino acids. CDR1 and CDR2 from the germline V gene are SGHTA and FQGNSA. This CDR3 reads CASSLVEGSDQPQHF.

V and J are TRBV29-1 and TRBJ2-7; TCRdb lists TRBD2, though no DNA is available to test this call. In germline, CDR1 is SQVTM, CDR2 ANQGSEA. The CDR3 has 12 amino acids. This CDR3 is CSVSPGSYEQYF.

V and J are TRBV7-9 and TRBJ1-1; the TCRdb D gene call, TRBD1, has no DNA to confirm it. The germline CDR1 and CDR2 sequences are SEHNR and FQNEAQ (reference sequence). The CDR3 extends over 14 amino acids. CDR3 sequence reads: CASSPPGTNTEAFF.

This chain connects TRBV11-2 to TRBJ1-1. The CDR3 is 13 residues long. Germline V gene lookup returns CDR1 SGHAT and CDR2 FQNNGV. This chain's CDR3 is CASSLDMNTEAFF.

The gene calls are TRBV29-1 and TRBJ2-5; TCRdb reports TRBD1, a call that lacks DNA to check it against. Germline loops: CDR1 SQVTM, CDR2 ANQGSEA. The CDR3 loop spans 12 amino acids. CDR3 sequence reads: CSWTLGGETQYF.

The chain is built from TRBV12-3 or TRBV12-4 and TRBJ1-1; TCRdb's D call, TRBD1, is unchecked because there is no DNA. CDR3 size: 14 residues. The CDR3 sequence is CASSLRQTNTEAFF.

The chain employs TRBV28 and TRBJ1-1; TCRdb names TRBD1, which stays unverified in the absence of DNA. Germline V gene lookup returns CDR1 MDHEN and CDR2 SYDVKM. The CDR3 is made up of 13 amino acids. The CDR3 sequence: CASSLGLRDSGRF.

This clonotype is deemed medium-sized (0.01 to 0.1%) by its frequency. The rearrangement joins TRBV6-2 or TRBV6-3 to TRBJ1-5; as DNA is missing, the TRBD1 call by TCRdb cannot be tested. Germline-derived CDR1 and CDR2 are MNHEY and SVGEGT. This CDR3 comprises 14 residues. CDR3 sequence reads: CASTQGVEGQPQHF.

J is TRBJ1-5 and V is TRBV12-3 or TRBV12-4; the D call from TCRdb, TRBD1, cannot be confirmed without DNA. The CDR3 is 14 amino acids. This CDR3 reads CASSSPFGNQPQHF.

The CDR3: CASGGATEAFF. The rearrangement uses TRBV7-9 and TRBJ1-1; as DNA is missing, the TRBD1 call by TCRdb cannot be tested. The germline CDR1 and CDR2 sequences are SEHNR and FQNEAQ (reference sequence). CDR3 length: 11 residues.

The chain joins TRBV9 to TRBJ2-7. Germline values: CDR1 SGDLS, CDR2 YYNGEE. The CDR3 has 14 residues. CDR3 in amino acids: CASSVDLSSYEQYF.

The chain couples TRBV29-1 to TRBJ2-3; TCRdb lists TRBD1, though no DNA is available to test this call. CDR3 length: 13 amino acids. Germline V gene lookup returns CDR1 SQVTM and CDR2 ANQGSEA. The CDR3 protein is CSVEDTREDTQYF.

CDR3 protein: CASSDGGLAYEQYF. The genes are TRBV10-1 and TRBJ2-7; as DNA is missing, the TRBD2 call by TCRdb cannot be tested. The CDR3 contains 14 residues. The germline CDR1 and CDR2 sequences are WNHNN and SYGVQD (reference sequence).

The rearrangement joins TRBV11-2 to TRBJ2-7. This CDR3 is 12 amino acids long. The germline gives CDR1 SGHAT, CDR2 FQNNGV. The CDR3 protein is CASSLASYEQYF.